The following is a TCR beta chain sequence with its context. What it recognizes is unknown. Building of the TCR beta libraries involved iRepertoire HTBI primers and Arm-PCR of CDR3 regions. TCRdb ran MiXCR on the multiplex PCR reads and lists one entry per CDR3 protein. The sample holds 650,000 to 700,000 distinct CDR3 sequences, around 32% seen once. This entry is derived from a study of regulatory T cells in long-lasting Graves disease. Study results and limitations: Under persistent disease, TRBV28, TRBJ1-2 and TRBJ2-5 were used preferentially.

Time point of the sample: persistent/refractory GD, antithyroid drugs over 5 years with positive TRAb. From PBMCs, RNA was extracted and then used to make the TCR library. A peripheral blood sample, roughly 8.5 milliliters in volume, was drawn into EDTA tubes. CDR1 and CDR2 (germline): SGDLS, YYNGEE. With 0 bases clipped from V and 7 bases from J, the junction kept 3 bases outside the gene matches. CDR3 length equals 13 residues. This clonotype was sampled from a female donor with Graves disease. The sequencing here drew on peripheral blood mononuclear cells (PBMCs), taken when the disease was refractory, from a patient treated with antithyroid drugs. This chain uses TRBV9 with TRBJ1-2, with TRBD1 identical over 7 bases. In DNA form, the CDR3 reads TGTGCCAGCAGCGTAGGGGGACAGCCTGGCTACACCTTC. Its protein product is CASSVGGQPGYTF.